Listed below are T cell receptor beta chains from one sample, sequenced in a study of cytomegalovirus exposure and HLA in healthy donors. The repertoire was sequenced with immunoSEQ multiplex PCR; TCRdb's copy has only in-frame clones and lacks some. Found here are 85,000 to 100,000 clones, roughly 83% of them singletons; the top ten hold approximately 3.4%. The sample was PBMCs. The receptors shown here come from a male donor in good health and CMV-seropositive. Both conserved end residues are trimmed from each CDR3. Fields, in order: J gene, V gene, CDR3 length, CDR3 protein.

TRBJ1-2	TRBV18	13	ASSPQGPRDDGYT
TRBJ2-5	TRBV27	11	ASSPRGQETQY
TRBJ2-7	TRBV2	10	ASSERGRVCY
TRBJ2-5	TRBV4-2	13	ASSPWTSGAETQY
TRBJ1-1	TRBV30	11	AWTAGGSTEAF
TRBJ1-6	TRBV6-5	12	ASTPGGEISPLH
TRBJ2-7	TRBV6-5	13	ASSYLGQGWYEQY
TRBJ1-2	TRBV6-5	12	ASSWRTDYYGYT
TRBJ1-2	TRBV10-1	11	ASSADRNYGYT
TRBJ1-3	TRBV5-4	12	ASSPDRMGNTIY
TRBJ2-7	TRBV7-9	13	ASSSGYRGFSEQY
TRBJ2-7	TRBV6-1	11	ASSEARGREQY
TRBJ1-2	TRBV6-5	11	ASRETGVGGYT
TRBJ1-3	TRBV13	14	ASSSSYEGSGNTIY
TRBJ1-1	TRBV7-9	13	ASSLHPLTGAEAF
TRBJ1-2	TRBV7-9	13	SSSLYPGTNYGYT
TRBJ2-7	TRBV7-2	13	ASSSDWRNSYEQY
TRBJ2-1	TRBV15	12	ATSRNGTHLWQF
TRBJ1-5	TRBV30	13	AWREGAYSNQPQH
TRBJ1-2	TRBV6-5	11	ASSYANGYGYT
TRBJ2-1	TRBV19	12	ASTLGDPTGEQF
TRBJ1-1	TRBV2	11	AVGDRGNTEAF